This TCR beta chain was recorded in a study of blood T cells in healthy people across ages. Looked up from germline, CDR1 is SQVTM and CDR2 is ANQGSEA. Trimming stripped 7 bases from V and 8 bases from J, with 20 bases between. This CDR3 spans 13 amino acids. With a J-beta primer mix and a sample-barcoded 5' primer, a second PCR ran about 6 to 11 cycles. TCRdb analysed the 5' RACE reads with MiXCR anew, one entry per CDR3 protein. The repertoire includes 750,000 to 1,000,000 distinct CDR3 sequences, 25% to 30% of them detected once, and about 10% sits in the top ten. This clonotype was detected many times. These data were also filed under a second study, of T cells of mothers and their children. That report notes: Three healthy Caucasian mothers and their six children were the donors. Over 8 million TCR beta CDR3 reads were obtained from each mother, and several million from each child.

Sequencing was performed on blood. V usage is TRBV29-1 and J usage is TRBJ1-2, with D possibly TRBD1 on 5 matching bases. The receptor's source is a middle-aged woman in good health. DNA of the CDR3: TGCAGCGCCACTGACATGGGGGTTTACGGCTACACCTTC. This encodes CSATDMGVYGYTF.